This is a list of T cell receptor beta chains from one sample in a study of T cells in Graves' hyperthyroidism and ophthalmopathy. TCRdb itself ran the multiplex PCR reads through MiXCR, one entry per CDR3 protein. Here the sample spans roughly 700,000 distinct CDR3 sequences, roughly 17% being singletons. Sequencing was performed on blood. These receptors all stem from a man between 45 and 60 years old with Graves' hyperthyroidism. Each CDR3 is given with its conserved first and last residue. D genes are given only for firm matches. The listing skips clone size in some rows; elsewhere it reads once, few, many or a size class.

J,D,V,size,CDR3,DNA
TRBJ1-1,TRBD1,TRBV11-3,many,CASSPWEDRDRNTEAFF,TGTGCCAGCAGCCCTTGGGAGGACAGGGATAGAAACACTGAAGCTTTCTTT
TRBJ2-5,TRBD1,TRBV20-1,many,CSAGPGQGAETQYF,TGCAGTGCTGGACCAGGACAGGGGGCGGAGACCCAGTACTTC
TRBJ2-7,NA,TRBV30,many,CAWSVDAGYEQYF,TGTGCCTGGAGTGTAGATGCCGGCTACGAGCAGTACTTC
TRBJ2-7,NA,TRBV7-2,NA,CASTRVPRAFYEQYF,TGTGCCAGCACCCGGGTCCCTCGGGCCTTCTACGAGCAGTACTTC
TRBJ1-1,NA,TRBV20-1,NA,CSARVGAGSTEAFF,TGCAGTGCTAGAGTGGGTGCAGGGAGCACTGAAGCTTTCTTT
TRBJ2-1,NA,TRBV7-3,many,CASSLSARAYNEQFF,TGTGCCAGCAGCTTAAGCGCGCGGGCCTACAATGAGCAGTTCTTC
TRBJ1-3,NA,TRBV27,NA,CASSASGISGNTIYF,TGTGCCAGCAGTGCCTCCGGGATCTCTGGAAACACCATATATTTT
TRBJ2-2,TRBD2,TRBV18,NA,CASSPPSGRDGELFF,TGTGCCAGCTCACCACCTAGCGGGAGAGACGGGGAGCTGTTTTTT
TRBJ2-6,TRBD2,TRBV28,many,CASSLGLASGANVLTF,TGTGCCAGCAGTTTGGGACTAGCTTCTGGGGCCAACGTCCTGACTTTC
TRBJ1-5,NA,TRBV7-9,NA,CASSSSTDYSNQPQHF,TGTGCCAGCAGCTCCTCGACGGATTATAGCAATCAGCCCCAGCATTTT
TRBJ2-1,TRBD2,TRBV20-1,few,CSARSPSGYNEQFF,TGCAGTGCTAGAAGCCCTAGCGGCTACAATGAGCAGTTCTTC
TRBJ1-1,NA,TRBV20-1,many,CSALRDGNMNTEAFF,TGCAGTGCTCTCCGGGACGGTAACATGAACACTGAAGCTTTCTTT
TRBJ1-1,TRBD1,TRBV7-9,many,CASSLSGGSFF,TGTGCCAGCAGCTTATCAGGGGGCAGTTTCTTT
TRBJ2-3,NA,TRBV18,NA,CASSTTTGPWDTQYF,TGTGCCAGCTCAACTACAACAGGGCCTTGGGATACGCAGTATTTT
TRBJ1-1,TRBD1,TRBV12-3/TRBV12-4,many,CASSRGQGEAFF,TGTGCCAGCAGCAGAGGACAGGGTGAAGCTTTCTTT
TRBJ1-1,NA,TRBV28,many,CASSPIGAKNTEAFF,TGTGCCAGCAGTCCAATCGGAGCTAAGAACACTGAAGCTTTCTTT
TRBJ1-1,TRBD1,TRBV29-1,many,CSARQGTVTEAFF,TGCAGCGCTCGACAGGGTACCGTCACTGAAGCTTTCTTT
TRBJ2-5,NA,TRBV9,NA,CASSPQWSVGTQYF,TGTGCCAGCAGCCCTCAGTGGAGTGTGGGGACCCAGTACTTC
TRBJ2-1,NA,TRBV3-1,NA,CASSQSGGNEQFF,TGTGCCAGCAGCCAAAGTGGCGGCAATGAGCAGTTCTTC
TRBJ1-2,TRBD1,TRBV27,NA,CASAGTGYSSNYGYTF,TGTGCCAGCGCCGGGACAGGGTATAGTAGTAACTATGGCTACACCTTC
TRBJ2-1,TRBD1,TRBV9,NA,CASSLGDRAIIEQFF,TGTGCCAGCAGCCTTGGGGACAGGGCCATCATTGAGCAGTTCTTC
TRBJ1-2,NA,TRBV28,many,CASSFGTNYGYTF,TGTGCCAGCAGTTTCGGCACGAACTATGGCTACACCTTC
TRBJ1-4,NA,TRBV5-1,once,CASSLVRDGEKLFF,TGCGCCAGCAGCCTCGTTCGGGACGGTGAAAAACTGTTTTTT
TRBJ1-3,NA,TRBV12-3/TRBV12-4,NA,CASSFGPTDRTIYF,TGTGCCAGCAGTTTTGGCCCCACGGACCGGACCATATATTTT
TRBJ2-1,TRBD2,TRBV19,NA,CASSIDRGGTYNEQFF,TGTGCCAGTAGTATAGATCGGGGGGGCACCTACAATGAGCAGTTCTTC
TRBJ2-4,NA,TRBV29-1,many,CSVDAEAKNIQYF,TGCAGCGTTGATGCGGAAGCCAAAAACATTCAGTACTTC
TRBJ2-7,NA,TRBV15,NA,CATSRDSSGLYEQYF,TGTGCCACCAGCAGGGACAGCAGTGGGCTCTACGAGCAGTACTTC
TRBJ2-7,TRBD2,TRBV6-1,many,CASSYGSGGGSYEQYF,TGTGCCAGCAGTTATGGGTCGGGGGGAGGCTCCTACGAGCAGTACTTC
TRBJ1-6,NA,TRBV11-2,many,CASSSRDGNNSPLHF,TGTGCCAGCAGCTCCCGGGACGGCAATAATTCACCCCTCCACTTT
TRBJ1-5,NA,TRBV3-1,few,CASSHGRSSNQPQHF,TGTGCCAGCAGCCATGGGCGGTCAAGCAATCAGCCCCAGCATTTT
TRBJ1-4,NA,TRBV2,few,CASRIPVYEKLFF,TGTGCCAGCAGGATCCCGGTGTATGAAAAACTGTTTTTT
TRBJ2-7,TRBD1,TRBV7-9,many,CASSYRDRGPEQYF,TGTGCCAGCAGCTACCGGGACAGGGGCCCCGAGCAGTACTTC
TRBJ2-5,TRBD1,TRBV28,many,CASSPGQAYQETQYF,TGTGCCAGCTCCCCCGGACAGGCCTACCAAGAGACCCAGTACTTC
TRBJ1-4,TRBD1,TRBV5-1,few,CASSLGTLQGALWEKLFF,TGCGCCAGCAGCTTGGGAACATTACAGGGGGCGCTTTGGGAAAAACTGTTTTTT
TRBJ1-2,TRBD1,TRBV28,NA,CASSLIWSEGAGYTF,TGTGCCAGCAGTTTAATATGGTCGGAGGGGGCTGGCTACACCTTC
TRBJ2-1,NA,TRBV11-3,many,CASSLVSVSNEQFF,TGTGCCAGCAGCTTAGTGTCTGTGAGCAATGAGCAGTTCTTC
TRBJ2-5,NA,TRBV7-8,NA,CASSQTGTETQYF,TGTGCCAGCAGCCAAACAGGGACGGAGACCCAGTACTTC
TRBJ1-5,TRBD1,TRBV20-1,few,CSVRRGQDNQPQHF,TGCAGTGTCCGCAGGGGGCAAGACAATCAGCCCCAGCATTTT
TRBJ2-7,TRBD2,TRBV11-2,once,CASSLKLAAKGQYF,TGTGCCAGCAGCTTGAAACTAGCGGCCAAGGGGCAGTACTTC
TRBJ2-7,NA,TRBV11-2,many,CASSAPGSSGSYEQYF,TGTGCCAGCAGCGCTCCGGGATCTTCGGGGTCCTACGAGCAGTACTTC
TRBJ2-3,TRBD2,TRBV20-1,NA,CSARAGTSGSLDTQYF,TGCAGTGCTCGAGCCGGGACTAGCGGGAGTCTAGATACGCAGTATTTT
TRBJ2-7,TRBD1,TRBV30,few,CAWSSMAGGGYEQYF,TGTGCCTGGAGCTCCATGGCAGGGGGTGGCTACGAGCAGTACTTC
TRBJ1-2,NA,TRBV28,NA,CATLGGGSNYGYTF,TGTGCCACCCTCGGTGGGGGGTCTAACTATGGCTACACCTTC
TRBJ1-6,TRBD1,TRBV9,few,CASSGPPRNRGMNSPLHF,TGTGCCAGCAGCGGGCCCCCTCGCAACAGGGGGATGAATTCACCCCTCCACTTT
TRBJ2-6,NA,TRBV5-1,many,CASSLSGASGANVLTF,TGCGCCAGCAGCTTGTCAGGGGCGTCTGGGGCCAACGTCCTGACTTTC
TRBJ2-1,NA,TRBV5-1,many,CASSSQGAYNEQFF,TGCGCCAGCAGCTCCCAGGGCGCCTACAATGAGCAGTTCTTC
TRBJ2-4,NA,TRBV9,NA,CASSVAAGSHIQYF,TGTGCCAGCAGCGTAGCGGCAGGGAGTCACATTCAGTACTTC
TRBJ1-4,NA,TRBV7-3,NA,CASSRGRQMKNCFF,NA
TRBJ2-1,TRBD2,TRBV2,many,CASTGLAGEQFF,TGTGCCAGCACGGGACTAGCGGGAGAGCAGTTCTTC
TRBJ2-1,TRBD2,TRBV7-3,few,CASSPYSQREYINEQFF,TGTGCCAGCAGCCCGTACTCCCAGCGGGAGTATATTAATGAGCAGTTCTTC
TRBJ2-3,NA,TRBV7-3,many,CASSPRNGGSQGDTQYF,TGTGCCAGCAGCCCAAGAAACGGGGGTTCTCAGGGAGATACGCAGTATTTT
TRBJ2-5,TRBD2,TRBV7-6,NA,CASSFLGLAGQETQYF,TGTGCCAGCAGCTTTTTAGGACTAGCGGGACAAGAGACCCAGTACTTC
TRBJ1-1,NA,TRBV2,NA,CASSEGGSTEAFF,TGTGCCAGCAGTGAAGGGGGGAGCACTGAAGCTTTCTTT
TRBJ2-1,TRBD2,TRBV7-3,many,CASSRLAGVYNEQFF,TGTGCCAGCAGCAGACTAGCGGGAGTCTACAATGAGCAGTTCTTC
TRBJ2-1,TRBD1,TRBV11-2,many,CASSSGTGLVDEQFF,TGTGCCAGCAGCTCCGGGACAGGGTTAGTTGATGAGCAGTTCTTC